This T cell receptor (beta chain) was sequenced during a study of identifying expanded T cells in peripheral blood. The germline V gene has CDR1 MNHNS and CDR2 SASEGT. Trimming cost V 6 bases and J 6 bases, with 13 bases left between them. There are 13 residues in the CDR3. The assay was immunoSEQ multiplex PCR, and TCRdb's table has in-frame clones only and misses some. This sample has about 130,000 clones, with around 88% found just once. As regards this clone: Its antigen is undetermined.

Study observations and caveats: Over approximately two and four weeks, about 15 and 18 clones changed, versus roughly 1.1 between replicates.

The sample consisted of blood. The sequence was collected from a person aged 18-69 years in good health. This chain uses TRBV6-1 with TRBJ2-3; D is unclear. The CDR3 DNA sequence: TGTGCCAGCAGCAGGAGTTTCAAGGATACGCAGTATTTT. As protein: CASSRSFKDTQYF.